This passage covers 22 T cell receptor beta chains from one sample sequenced in a study of regulatory T cells in long-lasting Graves disease. The time point is: newly diagnosed GD, antithyroid drugs for less than 3 months. Scientists built the TCR library using RNA that was extracted from PBMCs. Construction of the TCR beta libraries employed iRepertoire HTBI primers in conjunction with Arm-PCR of CDR3 regions. TCRdb redid the calling of the multiplex PCR reads with MiXCR, one entry per CDR3 protein. This sample carries more than 350,000 distinct CDR3 sequences, more than 13% of them seen once, and the ten largest clones take about a sixth. The sample also formed part of further work on T cells in Graves' hyperthyroidism and ophthalmopathy.

The specimen comprised peripheral blood mononuclear cells (PBMCs), sampled at new diagnosis, from a patient treated with antithyroid drugs. The receptor set was obtained from a woman under 40 with Graves disease.

On this clonotype itself: A much larger clone differs from this one at a single base, so this may be a read error. The CDR3 sequence is CASPPKTRQGSYTF. The CDR3 DNA reads as TGTGCCAGCCCACCAAAAACCCGACAGGGAAGCTACACCTTC. The V call is TRBV18, the J call TRBJ1-2, with 7 bases that match TRBD1. This CDR3 spans 14 amino acids. Germline V lookup: CDR1 KGHSH, CDR2 LQKENI. Supplemented by reference TRBV18 and TRBJ1-2, the full variable domain reads NAGVMQNPRHLVRRRGQEARLRCSPMKGHSHVYWYRQLPEEGLKFMVYLQKENIIDESGMPKERFSAEFPKEGPSILRIQQVVRGDSAAYFCASPPKTRQGSYTFGSGTRLTVV.

This clonotype was picked up many times. This chain links TRBV6-1 with TRBJ2-5; TRBD1 matches at 7 bases. V lost 5 bases and J lost 5; bases outside the gene matches: 8. This CDR3 is 14 amino acids long. Germline V lookup: CDR1 MNHNS, CDR2 SASEGT. The CDR3 nucleotides are TGTGCCAGCAGTCTGGGGACAGCAAGGGAGACCCAGTACTTC. Its protein product is CASSLGTARETQYF.

The chain recombines TRBV24-1 with TRBJ2-2; perhaps TRBD1 as D (5 bases). This CDR3 is 13 amino acids long. From germline, CDR1 is KGHDR and CDR2 SFDVKD. Between the trimmed V and J ends, which lost 9 bases and 0 bases, there was a span of 7 bases. In DNA, the CDR3 is TGTGCCACCGGCAGGGCGAACACCGGGGAGCTGTTTTTT. Its translation: CATGRANTGELFF.

This clonotype was seen only a few times. The chain links TRBV4-1 to TRBJ2-3, with TRBD1 as a possible D gene (6 bases). Germline loops: CDR1 MGHRA, CDR2 YSYEKL. The CDR3 has 14 residues. V was cut by 2 bases and J by 4 bases, with 10 bases left in between. CDR3 nucleotide sequence: TGCGCCAGCAGCCAAACAACAGGGCCAGATACGCAGTATTTT. It specifies CASSQTTGPDTQYF.

This clonotype was seen at least ten times. V is TRBV6-1 and J is TRBJ1-5; D remains unclear. The CDR3 loop spans 13 amino acids. The germline V gene encodes CDR1 MNHNS and CDR2 SASEGT. V gave up 0 bases and J gave up 7 bases, with 7 bases separating them. The CDR3 coding sequence is TGTGCCAGCAGTGAAGCGGAAAAGCAGCCCCAGCATTTT. It specifies CASSEAEKQPQHF.

This clonotype was seen repeatedly, ten times or more. This rearrangement joins TRBV10-3 to TRBJ2-1; D unresolved. V was clipped by 3 bases and J by 12 bases, with 15 bases between them. The length of the CDR3 is 13 residues. CDR1 is ENHRY, CDR2 SYGVKD, per germline. In DNA form, the CDR3 reads TGTGCCATCAGTGAAACCCGAGTCGACCTGCAGTTCTTC. It yields the protein CAISETRVDLQFF.

This clonotype was counted at least ten times. The V gene is TRBV11-2, the J gene TRBJ2-3; D gene unclear. CDR3 length: 14 amino acids. V was shortened by 3 bases and J by 11 bases, with 18 bases between the two germline ends. Germline V gives CDR1 SGHAT, CDR2 FQNNGV. CDR3 loop: CASSLDQTGFGQYF. The CDR3 region has the DNA TGTGCCAGCAGCTTGGACCAGACTGGATTTGGGCAGTATTTT.

At least ten counts were recorded for this clonotype. The J gene is TRBJ2-7, the V gene TRBV19; maybe TRBD2 (5 bases). The CDR3 consists of 15 residues. V was clipped by 3 bases and J by 2 bases, with 14 bases between them. The germline CDR1 and CDR2 sequences are LNHDA and SQIVND (reference sequence). Here the CDR3 reads CASSIEGGSPYEQYF. CDR3 DNA sequence: TGTGCCAGTAGTATTGAGGGCGGCTCCCCCTACGAGCAGTACTTC.

This clonotype has a count of ten or more. The CDR3 DNA sequence: TGTGCCAGCAGCCAAGGCCCCCGTGGGTTCGTGGCGGGAGAGTTCAGCACAGATACGCAGTATTTT. Translated, it gives CASSQGPRGFVAGEFSTDTQYF. The chain combines TRBV14 with TRBJ2-3; 7 bases map to TRBD2. Looked up from germline, CDR1 is SGHDN and CDR2 is FVKESK. Unmatched junction bases numbered 22, after V lost 1 base and J lost 0 bases. The CDR3 spans 22 residues.

This clonotype was detected only a few times. This may be a read error, as it is one base from a much larger clone. The CDR3 carries no conserved terminal phenylalanine or tryptophan, so it likely arises from a read error. This chain links TRBV11-1 with TRBJ2-3; TRBD2 matches at 13 bases. V shed 5 bases and J 0 bases; nucleotides not matched to a gene: 2. The V gene's germline CDR1 is SGHAT and CDR2 FQDESV (reference sequence). There are 16 residues in the CDR3. The DNA for the CDR3 is TGTGCCAGCAGCCCGGGACTAGCGGGAAGCACAGATACGCAGTATTAT. This codes for CASSPGLAGSTDTQYY.

This chain links TRBV4-1 with TRBJ2-7; TRBD1 aligns across 7 bases. Germline lookup yields CDR1 MGHRA and CDR2 YSYEKL. The trim removed 2 bases at V and 4 bases at J, leaving 11 bases unmatched. The CDR3 extends over 16 amino acids. The CDR3 DNA reads as TGCGCCAGCAGCCAATCACACAGGGGTATCGGATACGAGCAGTACTTC. Protein: CASSQSHRGIGYEQYF.

For this clonotype: A junction boundary mismatches the germline segment, possibly from a read error. The DNA of the CDR3 is TGTGTCAGCAGCTTAGGGGGCACTGAAGCTTTCTTT. It is translated as CVSSLGGTEAFF. This chain joins TRBV5-6 and TRBJ1-1, with D possibly matching TRBD1 (6 bases). This CDR3 has 12 amino acids. Germline CDR1 SGHDT, CDR2 YYEEEE.

This clonotype occurred a few times. The chain carries TRBV19 and TRBJ2-1; 12 bases align to TRBD2. Trimming removed 3 bases from V and 6 bases from J; junction bases left unmatched: 3. This CDR3 contains 15 residues. Germline CDR1 LNHDA, CDR2 SQIVND (reference sequence). The CDR3 DNA sequence: TGTGCCAGTAGTATCCTAGCGGGAGGGACCAATGAGCAGTTCTTC. Residues: CASSILAGGTNEQFF.

Concerning this clonotype itself: With only one base between it and a far larger clone, this is likely a read error. The chain couples TRBV11-2 to TRBJ2-4; 9 nucleotides line up with TRBD1. The CDR3 runs 16 residues. Losses at the gene ends were 3 bases for V and 13 bases for J; bases not matched to a gene: 16. CDR1 is SGHAT, CDR2 FQNNGV, per germline. The CDR3 spells CASSFGTGSSYNEQYF. CDR3 bases: TGTGCCAGCAGCTTTGGGACAGGGAGTTCCTACAATGAGCAGTACTTC.

In this sample, this clonotype turned up many times. The chain uses TRBV2 and TRBJ2-1; 9 bases agree with TRBD2. The V gene's germline CDR1 is SNHLY and CDR2 FYNNEI. This CDR3 contains 15 residues. The V gene end was trimmed by 6 bases and the J gene end by 4 bases; junction bases not matched to a gene: 7. The CDR3 nucleotides read TGTGCCAGCAGCCCCCTAGCGGGACAATACAATGAGCAGTTCTTC. Protein sequence: CASSPLAGQYNEQFF.

For this clonotype: This likely traces to a read error, being one base from a far larger clone. V usage is TRBV5-5 and J usage is TRBJ1-1, with D hard to call. CDR3 length equals 14 residues. V lost 2 bases to trimming and J lost 6 bases, with 14 bases between them. The germline V gene encodes CDR1 SGHKS and CDR2 YYEKEE (reference sequence). CDR3 bases: TGTGCCAGCAGCTTAAGAGGGCCCAGCGCTGAAGCTTTCTTT. This sequence encodes CASSLRGPSAEAFF. Full variable domain (outside the CDR3, taken from reference TRBV5-5 and TRBJ1-1): DAGVTQSPTHLIKTRGQQVTLRCSPISGHKSVSWYQQVLGQGPQFIFQYYEKEERGRGNFPDRFSARQFPNYSSELNVNALLLGDSALYLCASSLRGPSAEAFFGQGTRLTVV.

Many counts were recorded for this clonotype. The chain couples TRBV3-1 to TRBJ1-4; a weak D match, TRBD1 (6 bases). The germline V gene has CDR1 LGHDT and CDR2 YNNKEL (reference sequence). With 4 bases removed from V and 8 bases from J, the gap between germline ends came to 14 bases. The CDR3 has 14 amino acids. The CDR3 here is CASSRTATKEKLFF. The CDR3 coding sequence is TGTGCCAGCAGCCGGACAGCCACCAAGGAAAAACTGTTTTTT.

The CDR3 sequence: CASRDLTSTSGRLEDTQYF. CDR3 nucleotide sequence: TGTGCCAGCAGGGACCTCACATCGACTAGCGGGAGGTTAGAGGATACGCAGTATTTT. V and J are TRBV7-9 and TRBJ2-3; 13 bases align to TRBD2. V was pared by 6 bases and J by 6 bases, with 18 bases of the junction left unmatched. Per germline, CDR1 SEHNR and CDR2 FQNEAQ (reference sequence). The CDR3 covers 19 residues.

This clonotype was counted many times. V gene TRBV28 combines with J gene TRBJ2-5, with TRBD2 identical over 7 bases. Looked up from germline, CDR1 is MDHEN and CDR2 is SYDVKM. CDR3 length equals 15 residues. V lost 5 bases, J lost 5 bases, and 11 bases stayed unmatched. CDR3 bases: TGTGCCAGCAGTCGAGCGGGAAGGTGGTCGGAGACCCAGTACTTC. Protein product: CASSRAGRWSETQYF.

This clonotype showed up just a few times. The CDR3 is CASRTRRGQETQYF. CDR3 bases: TGTGCCAGCAGAACAAGGAGAGGACAAGAGACCCAGTACTTC. The V call is TRBV2, the J call TRBJ2-5; no firm D call. V gave up 6 bases and J gave up 2 bases, with 13 bases separating them. The length of the CDR3 is 14 residues. Germline CDR1 and CDR2: SNHLY and FYNNEI.

Notes on this clonotype: This may come from a read error, since a much larger clone is one base off. The rearrangement uses TRBV7-2 and TRBJ2-7, with 15 positions matching TRBD2. This CDR3 contains 19 residues. Germline-derived CDR1 and CDR2 are SGHTA and FQGNSA. The CDR3 sequence is CASSLVSGGLAGGDYKQYF. The CDR3 DNA is TGTGCCAGCAGCTTAGTCTCAGGAGGACTAGCGGGAGGGGACTACAAGCAGTACTTC.

This clonotype was recorded many times. V usage is TRBV12-3 or TRBV12-4 and J usage is TRBJ2-1; TRBD2 aligns across 10 bases. The V and J ends lost 1 base and 7 bases, in that order; junction bases with no gene match: 4. The CDR3 has 15 amino acids. Here the CDR3 DNA reads TGTGCCAGCAGTTTAGGGGCTAGCGGGAGTAATGAGCAGTTCTTC. Translated, it gives CASSLGASGSNEQFF.